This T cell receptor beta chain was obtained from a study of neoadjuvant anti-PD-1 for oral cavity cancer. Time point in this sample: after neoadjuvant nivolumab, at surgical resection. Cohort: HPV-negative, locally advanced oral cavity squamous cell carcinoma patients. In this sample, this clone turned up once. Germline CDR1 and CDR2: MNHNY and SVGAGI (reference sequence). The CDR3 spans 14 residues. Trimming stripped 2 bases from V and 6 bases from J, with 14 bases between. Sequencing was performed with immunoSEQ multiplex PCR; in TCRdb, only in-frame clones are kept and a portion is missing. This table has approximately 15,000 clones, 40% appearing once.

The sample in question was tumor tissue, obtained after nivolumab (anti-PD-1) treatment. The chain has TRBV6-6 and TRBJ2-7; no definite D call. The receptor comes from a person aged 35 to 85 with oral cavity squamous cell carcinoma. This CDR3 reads CASSYTRVSGEQYF. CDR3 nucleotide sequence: TGTGCCAGCAGTTACACTCGGGTTTCGGGCGAGCAGTACTTC.